The 31 T cell receptor beta chains below all came from one sample that was sequenced in a study of T cell changes during pregnancy in multiple sclerosis (dated by TCRdb to 2018 to 2020). Libraries came from the immunoSEQ multiplex PCR assay. Here the immuneACCESS table is served through TCRdb, limited to in-frame sequences with V and J called. Missing clones are a known gap in these copies; in checked studies unresolved V genes cover under half, and the rest lacks a known reason. This sample holds tens of thousands of clones; 85% to 95% were observed only once. The ten top clones hold less than 3.5% of the sample. The sample consisted of peripheral blood, taken in the third trimester of pregnancy. The receptors shown here come from a female donor in good health, enrolled as a control in a pregnancy study.

J is TRBJ2-5 and V is TRBV28; TRBD2 matches at 9 bases. Looked up from germline, CDR1 is MDHEN and CDR2 is SYDVKM. V was clipped by 2 bases and J by 5 bases; unmatched bases: 6. The CDR3 has 15 residues. CDR3 coding DNA: TGTGCCAGCAGTTTAATGCGGGGGGGCTGGGAGACCCAGTACTTC. Translated, it gives CASSLMRGGWETQYF.

The gene calls are TRBV19 and TRBJ1-6, with a weak D call TRBD1 (5 bases). Trimming cost V 9 bases and J 10 bases, with 31 bases left between them. CDR3 length equals 18 residues. Looked up from germline, CDR1 is LNHDA and CDR2 is SQIVND (reference sequence). CDR3 region: CASSGRGEGIKRLSPLHF. In DNA, the CDR3 is TGTGCCAGCTCGGGTCGGGGGGAAGGCATTAAGCGTCTGTCACCCCTCCACTTT.

The V call is TRBV5-1, the J call TRBJ2-1; no clear D gene. V lost 2 bases and J 9 bases, leaving 3 bases between the germline ends. The germline gives CDR1 SGHRS, CDR2 YFSETQ. The CDR3 covers 10 residues. The CDR3 sequence is CASSFSEQFF. For the CDR3, the DNA is TGCGCCAGCAGCTTCAGTGAGCAGTTCTTC. Variable domain in full (rest from reference TRBV5-1 and TRBJ2-1): KAGVTQTPRYLIKTRGQQVTLSCSPISGHRSVSWYQQTPGQGLQFLFEYFSETQRNKGNFPGRFSGRQFSNSRSEMNVSTLELGDSALYLCASSFSEQFFGPGTRLTVL.

The rearrangement uses TRBV12-5 and TRBJ2-1; TRBD2 might be the D (7 bases). This CDR3 has 15 residues. Trimming removed 0 bases from V and 8 bases from J, with 14 bases in between. Germline CDR1 is LGHNT and CDR2 is FRNRAP. This chain's CDR3 is CASGLVLGGRDEQFF. The CDR3 DNA sequence: TGTGCTAGTGGTTTGGTACTAGGGGGGAGGGATGAGCAGTTCTTC.

This clone came up a few times. V and J are TRBV7-8 and TRBJ1-6, with 7 bases identical to TRBD1. Germline assignment: CDR1 SGHVS and CDR2 FQNEAQ. V lost 1 base to trimming and J lost 6 bases; unmatched junction nucleotides: 3. The CDR3 has 15 residues. The CDR3 bases are TGTGCCAGCAGCTTAGACAGGGGTTTTAATTCACCCCTCCACTTT. It encodes CASSLDRGFNSPLHF.

In this sample, this clone turned up a few times. CDR3 sequence: CASRDGGTGNTIYF. The CDR3 DNA follows: TGTGCCAGCAGGGACGGGGGAACTGGAAACACCATATATTTT. V gene TRBV6-6 combines with J gene TRBJ1-3; tentative D call: TRBD1 (5 bases). This CDR3 is 14 amino acids long. V shed 6 bases and J shed 2 bases, with 11 bases lying between them. CDR1 MNHNY and CDR2 SVGAGI come from the germline V gene (reference sequence).

The V call is TRBV5-1, the J call TRBJ2-1; TRBD2 agrees at 14 bases. CDR1 is SGHRS and CDR2 is YFSETQ in the germline V gene. Trimming took 0 bases from V and 8 from J; bases not matched to a gene: 4. CDR3 length: 16 residues. CDR3 sequence (DNA): TGCGCCAGCAGCTTGGTGACTAGCGGGGGGGGCGATGAGCAGTTCTTC. Its protein product is CASSLVTSGGGDEQFF. The variable domain in full, with the rest retrieved from reference TRBV5-1 and TRBJ2-1, is KAGVTQTPRYLIKTRGQQVTLSCSPISGHRSVSWYQQTPGQGLQFLFEYFSETQRNKGNFPGRFSGRQFSNSRSEMNVSTLELGDSALYLCASSLVTSGGGDEQFFGPGTRLTVL.

The V call is TRBV6-1, the J call TRBJ1-1; 8 nucleotides agree with TRBD1. After removal of 3 bases from V and 11 bases from J, the junction contained 5 bases not matched to a gene. CDR1 MNHNS and CDR2 SASEGT come from the germline V gene. This CDR3 has 12 amino acids. CDR3: CASSDWTGIAFF. As DNA, the CDR3 is TGTGCCAGCAGTGACTGGACAGGGATCGCTTTCTTT.

The chain uses TRBV6-1 and TRBJ2-3, with 14 bases that match TRBD2. CDR3 length: 14 residues. Looked up from germline, CDR1 is MNHNS and CDR2 is SASEGT. Germline trimming cut 9 bases from V and 4 bases from J; bases unmatched to any gene: 3. Here the CDR3 reads CASRLAGGADTQYF. CDR3 bases: TGTGCCAGTAGACTAGCGGGAGGGGCAGATACGCAGTATTTT.

This rearrangement joins TRBV28 to TRBJ2-1, with a weak D call TRBD1 (6 bases). The V gene lost 5 bases and the J gene lost 5 bases, with 10 bases spanning the gap. The CDR3 length is 13 residues. Germline CDR1 reads MDHEN; CDR2 reads SYDVKM. CDR3 amino acids: CASSLGGDNEQFF. The CDR3 nucleotides are TGTGCCAGCAGTCTTGGGGGCGACAATGAGCAGTTCTTC.

This chain links TRBV18 with TRBJ1-6, with D possibly TRBD1 on 6 matching bases. The CDR3 loop spans 15 amino acids. Trimming took 3 bases from V and 9 from J, leaving 15 bases between them. Germline lookup yields CDR1 KGHSH and CDR2 LQKENI. In DNA form, the CDR3 reads TGTGCCAGCTCACCCGGACAGCTTTTGGGTTCACCCCTCCACTTT. This codes for CASSPGQLLGSPLHF.

The chain links TRBV28 to TRBJ1-5; 7 positions agree with TRBD1. The germline gives CDR1 MDHEN, CDR2 SYDVKM. This CDR3 has 13 residues. Trimming took 3 bases from V and 7 from J; bases not matched to a gene: 3. CDR3 amino acids: CASSLEGQQPQHF. CDR3 DNA sequence: TGTGCCAGCAGTTTGGAGGGACAGCAGCCCCAGCATTTT.

The J gene is TRBJ2-1, the V gene TRBV11-2; the D is unclear. Deletions cut 3 bases from V and 3 bases from J, with 9 bases between. CDR1 and CDR2 (germline): SGHAT, FQNNGV. The CDR3 contains 14 residues. CDR3 loop: CASSFSQFYNEQFF. CDR3 nucleotides: TGTGCCAGCAGCTTCAGTCAGTTCTACAATGAGCAGTTCTTC.

The chain has TRBV5-1 and TRBJ2-7; no definite D call. CDR3 size: 14 residues. V was shortened by 0 bases and J by 3 bases, with 10 bases between the two germline ends. From germline, CDR1 is SGHRS and CDR2 YFSETQ. The CDR3 nucleotides read TGCGCCAGCAGCTTGGGACAATCCTTCTACGAGCAGTACTTC. This codes for CASSLGQSFYEQYF.

The count of this clone is one. The rearrangement links TRBV18 to TRBJ2-1, with D possibly TRBD1 on 5 matching bases. There are 13 residues in the CDR3. V was pared by 3 bases and J by 3 bases, with 6 bases between. The germline V gene has CDR1 KGHSH and CDR2 LQKENI. The CDR3 loop reads CASSPDSYNEQFF. As DNA, the CDR3 is TGTGCCAGCTCACCTGACAGCTACAATGAGCAGTTCTTC. The entire variable domain, with the rest obtained from reference TRBV18 and TRBJ2-1, is as follows: NAGVMQNPRHLVRRRGQEARLRCSPMKGHSHVYWYRQLPEEGLKFMVYLQKENIIDESGMPKERFSAEFPKEGPSILRIQQVVRGDSAAYFCASSPDSYNEQFFGPGTRLTVL.

This clone is a singleton in its sample. DNA of the CDR3: TGTGCCAGCAGCCCCTATCGGGACAGGAGCTCCTACGAGCAGTACTTC. Encoded protein: CASSPYRDRSSYEQYF. The chain links TRBV7-9 to TRBJ2-7; 8 bases agree with TRBD1. CDR1 is SEHNR, CDR2 FQNEAQ, per germline (reference sequence). CDR3 length equals 16 residues. V dropped 5 bases and J dropped 0; count of bases not matched to a gene: 9. The entire variable domain, with the rest obtained from reference TRBV7-9 and TRBJ2-7, is as follows: DTGVSQNPRHKITKRGQNVTFRCDPISEHNRLYWYRQTLGQGPEFLTYFQNEAQLEKSRLLSDRFSAERPKGSFSTLEIQRTEQGDSAMYLCASSPYRDRSSYEQYFGPGTRLTVT.

This clone was counted between two and nine times. This sequence joins TRBV19 and TRBJ2-1, with D possibly being TRBD1 (8 bases). Trimming took off 3 bases at V and 6 bases at J, with 12 bases between the two ends. Germline lookup yields CDR1 LNHDA and CDR2 SQIVND (reference sequence). This CDR3 contains 14 residues. CDR3 protein: CASSMTGEGNEQFF. The CDR3 region has the DNA TGTGCCAGTAGTATGACAGGGGAGGGCAATGAGCAGTTCTTC.

Points on this clone: The DNA is omitted, as the CDR3 cannot be located on it reliably, and the CDR3 follows TCRdb's listing. The chain links TRBV7-5 to TRBJ2-7; the tabulated D call, TRBD2, remains unverified against the DNA. TRBV7-5 is a listed pseudogene. The CDR3 is 15 amino acids long, termini counted. The CDR3 sequence: CVRSLVAGGSYEQYF.

The chain uses TRBV6-1 and TRBJ1-1, with TRBD1 matching over 8 bases. Germline V gives CDR1 MNHNS, CDR2 SASEGT. Trimming cost V 10 bases and J 0 bases; bases outside gene matches: 7. The CDR3 has 14 residues. Here the CDR3 reads CATSTGAVNTEAFF. CDR3 bases: TGTGCCACCTCGACAGGGGCAGTGAACACTGAAGCTTTCTTT.

The chain couples TRBV28 to TRBJ2-1, with TRBD2 identical over 11 bases. The CDR3 is made up of 16 amino acids. The ends lost 5 bases at V and 2 bases at J; junction bases unmatched: 5. CDR1 and CDR2 from the germline V gene are MDHEN and SYDVKM. The CDR3 DNA follows: TGTGCCAGCAGTAGGACTAGCGGGCCTACCTACAATGAGCAGTTCTTC. Protein product: CASSRTSGPTYNEQFF.

This chain links TRBV7-8 with TRBJ1-2; 7 bases map to TRBD1. Germline trimming cut 5 bases from V and 0 bases from J; bases unmatched to any gene: 6. From germline, CDR1 is SGHVS and CDR2 FQNEAQ. This CDR3 region has 15 residues. CDR3 coding DNA: TGTGCCAGCAGCCCTGGACAGGCGTCTAACTATGGCTACACCTTC. Translation gives CASSPGQASNYGYTF.

V usage is TRBV7-9 and J usage is TRBJ2-3, with D hard to call. V was clipped by 5 bases and J by 2 bases, with 17 bases between them. The CDR3 is made up of 16 amino acids. CDR1 is SEHNR, CDR2 FQNEAQ, per germline (reference sequence). The CDR3 sequence is CASSPPNSPTTDTQYF. The CDR3 DNA follows: TGTGCCAGCAGCCCCCCGAACAGCCCAACCACAGATACGCAGTATTTT. The full variable domain, rest sourced from reference TRBV7-9 and TRBJ2-3, is DTGVSQNPRHKITKRGQNVTFRCDPISEHNRLYWYRQTLGQGPEFLTYFQNEAQLEKSRLLSDRFSAERPKGSFSTLEIQRTEQGDSAMYLCASSPPNSPTTDTQYFGPGTRLTVL.

The genes are TRBV28 and TRBJ2-5, with 13 bases that match TRBD2. This CDR3 has 16 amino acids. The germline gives CDR1 MDHEN, CDR2 SYDVKM. The V segment lost 4 bases and the J segment 5 bases; nucleotides outside the gene matches: 7. CDR3: CASSSRTSGSGETQYF. In nucleotides, the CDR3 is TGTGCCAGCAGTTCACGGACTAGCGGGAGCGGGGAGACCCAGTACTTC.

The chain combines TRBV5-4 with TRBJ2-2; D is undetermined. The CDR3 consists of 11 residues. V lost 5 bases and J 5 bases, leaving 4 bases between the germline ends. The germline V gene has CDR1 SGHNT and CDR2 YYREEE (reference sequence). CDR3 region: CASSTTGELFF. The CDR3 nucleotides are TGTGCCAGCAGTACAACCGGGGAGCTGTTTTTT.

The rearrangement joins TRBV29-1 to TRBJ1-2, with a tentative D call TRBD1 (6 bases). CDR3 length: 15 residues. CDR1 is SQVTM and CDR2 is ANQGSEA in the germline V gene. V was pared by 5 bases and J by 2 bases, with 18 bases between. For the CDR3, the DNA is TGCAGCGTTAGAGGGGGGGACACTAACAACTATGGCTACACCTTC. Amino acids: CSVRGGDTNNYGYTF. Looking up the rest from reference TRBV29-1 and TRBJ1-2 gives the full variable domain: SAVISQKPSRDICQRGTSLTIQCQVDSQVTMMFWYRQQPGQSLTLIATANQGSEATYESGFVIDKFPISRPNLTFSTLTVSNMSPEDSSIYLCSVRGGDTNNYGYTFGSGTRLTVV.

V is TRBV28 and J is TRBJ2-2; 7 positions match TRBD1. The germline CDR1 and CDR2 sequences are MDHEN and SYDVKM. V lost 4 bases and J lost 5; bases outside the gene matches: 13. The CDR3 runs to 17 residues. Written as DNA, the CDR3 is TGTGCCAGCAGTTCAGCCCCCCACAGGGGATGGACCGGGGAGCTGTTTTTT. Translated, it gives CASSSAPHRGWTGELFF. The whole variable domain, filled in from reference TRBV28 and TRBJ2-2, reads DVKVTQSSRYLVKRTGEKVFLECVQDMDHENMFWYRQDPGLGLRLIYFSYDVKMKEKGDIPEGYSVSREKKERFSLILESASTNQTSMYLCASSSAPHRGWTGELFFGEGSRLTVL.

The chain employs TRBV6-6 and TRBJ1-1, with 7 bases lining up with TRBD1. This CDR3 contains 14 residues. V trimming: 7 bases; J trimming: 6 bases; junction bases outside the gene matches: 11. Germline CDR1 and CDR2: MNHNY and SVGAGI (reference sequence). For the CDR3, the DNA is TGTGCCAGCACCCTAGGGACAGCAACGCCTGAAGCTTTCTTT. Its protein product is CASTLGTATPEAFF.

This chain uses TRBV19 with TRBJ1-5, with no clear D. CDR1 and CDR2 (germline): LNHDA, SQIVND (reference sequence). The CDR3 is made up of 16 amino acids. V lost 3 bases to trimming and J lost 4 bases, with 16 bases between them. CDR3 nucleotide sequence: TGTGCCAGTAGTATGTCTGTAGAGAGGGCAAATCAGCCCCAGCATTTT. Translating gives CASSMSVERANQPQHF.

V is TRBV11-3 and J is TRBJ2-1; 10 bases fit TRBD1. V dropped 4 bases and J dropped 9; count of bases not matched to a gene: 6. This CDR3 region has 14 residues. Looked up from germline, CDR1 is SGHNT and CDR2 is YENEEA. The CDR3 nucleotides read TGTGCCAGCAGCTCGGACAGGGGGATCGGTGAGCAGTTCTTC. Its protein product is CASSSDRGIGEQFF. Supplemented by reference TRBV11-3 and TRBJ2-1, the full variable domain reads EAGVVQSPRYKIIEKKQPVAFWCNPISGHNTLYWYLQNLGQGPELLIRYENEEAVDDSQLPKDRFSAERLKGVDSTLKIQPAELGDSAVYLCASSSDRGIGEQFFGPGTRLTVL.

The chain links TRBV7-9 to TRBJ2-7, with a tentative D call TRBD2 (6 bases). Per the germline V gene, CDR1 is SEHNR and CDR2 is FQNEAQ (reference sequence). V lost 5 bases and J lost 6, with 17 bases in between. This CDR3 has 14 amino acids. The chain's CDR3 is CASSLTGTRGEQYF. CDR3 bases: TGTGCCAGCAGCCTGACCGGGACTCGGGGCGAGCAGTACTTC.

The rearrangement uses TRBV6-1 and TRBJ2-7; weak D call: TRBD1 (5 bases). This CDR3 region has 15 residues. V lost 4 bases and J lost 6, with 19 bases in between. The germline V gene has CDR1 MNHNS and CDR2 SASEGT. CDR3 sequence reads: CASSGVALGASEQYF. The CDR3 DNA reads TGTGCCAGCAGTGGGGTGGCTTTAGGGGCTTCCGAGCAGTACTTC.